Below, one TCR beta chain is given with its context. A junction boundary mismatches the germline segment, possibly from a read error. These data are taken from a study of human T cells and chemical hapten exposure. Indicated time point: patch test 3, about 24 weeks after DPC sensitization. Specified treatment: therapeutic diphenylcyclopropenone sensitization with weekly scalp DPC. TCRdb re-analysed the RACE reads in MiXCR, keeping a single row per CDR3 protein. The sample contains 210,000 or so distinct CDR3 sequences, approximately 26% of which appear only once. The sequencing used whole blood, collected in connection with sensitization to the hapten diphenylcyclopropenone (DPC). The receptor was derived from a woman aged 40 to 49 with alopecia areata. Some clones in this sample may be carry-over from other donors' samples.

CDR3: CASSYSPWTAMYF. The CDR3, as DNA: TGTGCCAGCAGTTACTCTCCCTGGACAGCCATGTATTTT. This chain uses TRBV6-5 with TRBJ1-3, with a possible D match to TRBD1 (6 bases). The germline V gene encodes CDR1 MNHEY and CDR2 SVGAGI. The CDR3 has 13 residues.